This T cell receptor (beta chain) comes out of a study of technical replicates of blood from a handful of donors. This clone was recorded once. Sequencing was performed with immunoSEQ multiplex PCR; in TCRdb, only in-frame clones are kept and a portion is missing. The sample contains approximately 18,000 clones, about 79% of which appear only once. The receptor's source is a human donor in good health. Some clones in this sample may be carry-over from other donors' samples. Sequenced sample: PBMCs.

CDR3 in amino acids: CASSPGQGGYGYTF. The CDR3 DNA reads TGCGCCAGCAGCCCTGGACAGGGAGGCTATGGCTACACCTTC. V gene TRBV5-1 combines with J gene TRBJ1-2; 8 positions match TRBD1. The CDR3 totals 14 residues. Germline lookup yields CDR1 SGHRS and CDR2 YFSETQ. The V gene end was trimmed by 4 bases and the J gene end by 4 bases; junction bases not matched to a gene: 6.